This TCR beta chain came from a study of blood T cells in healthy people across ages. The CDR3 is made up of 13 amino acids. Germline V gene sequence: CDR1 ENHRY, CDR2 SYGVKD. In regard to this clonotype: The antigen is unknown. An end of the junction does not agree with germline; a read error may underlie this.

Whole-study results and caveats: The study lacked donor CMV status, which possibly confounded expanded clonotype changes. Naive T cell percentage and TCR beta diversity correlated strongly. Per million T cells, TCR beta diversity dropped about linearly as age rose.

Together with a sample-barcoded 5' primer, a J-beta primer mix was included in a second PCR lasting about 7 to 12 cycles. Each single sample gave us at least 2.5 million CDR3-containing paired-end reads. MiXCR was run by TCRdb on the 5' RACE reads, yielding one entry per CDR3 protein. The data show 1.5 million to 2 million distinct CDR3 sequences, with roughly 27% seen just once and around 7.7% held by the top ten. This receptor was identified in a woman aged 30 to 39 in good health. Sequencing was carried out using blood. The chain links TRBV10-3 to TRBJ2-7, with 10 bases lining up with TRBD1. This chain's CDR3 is CVISGDRGYEQYF. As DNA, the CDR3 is TGTGTCATCAGTGGGGACAGGGGCTACGAGCAGTACTTC.